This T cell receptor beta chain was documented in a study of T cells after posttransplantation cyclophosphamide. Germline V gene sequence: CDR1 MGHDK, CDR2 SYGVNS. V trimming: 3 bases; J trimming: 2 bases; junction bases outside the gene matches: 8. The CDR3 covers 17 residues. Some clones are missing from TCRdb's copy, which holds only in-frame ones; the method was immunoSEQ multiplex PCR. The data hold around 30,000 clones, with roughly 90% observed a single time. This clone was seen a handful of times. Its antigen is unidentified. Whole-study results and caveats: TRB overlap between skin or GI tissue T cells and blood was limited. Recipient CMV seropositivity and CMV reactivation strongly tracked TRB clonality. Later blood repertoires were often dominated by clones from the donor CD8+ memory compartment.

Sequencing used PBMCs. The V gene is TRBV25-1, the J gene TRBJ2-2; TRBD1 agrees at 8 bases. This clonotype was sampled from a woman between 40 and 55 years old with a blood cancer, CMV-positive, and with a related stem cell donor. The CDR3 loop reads CASSDLSDRDNTGELFF. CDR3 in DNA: TGTGCCAGCAGTGATTTGTCGGACAGGGACAACACCGGGGAGCTGTTTTTT.